The 18 T cell receptor beta chains listed next were all sequenced from one sample in a study of T cell repertoires in cytomegalovirus infection. These TCRs' antigens remain unknown. TCRdb re-analysed the reads in MiXCR, keeping a single row per CDR3 protein. This table has tens of thousands of distinct CDR3 sequences, 20% to 25% appearing once. The material sequenced was CD8+ T cells from cultured PBMCs, taken from culture after CMV antigen stimulation. These receptors all come from a human donor in good health (CMV status not recorded). Some clones in this sample may be carry-over from other donors' samples.

This clonotype has just a few counts. This rearrangement joins TRBV7-6 to TRBJ2-7; D is undetermined. Trimming took off 1 base at V and 7 bases at J, with 11 bases between the two ends. Germline V gene lookup returns CDR1 SGHVS and CDR2 FNYEAQ. This CDR3 comprises 13 residues. The CDR3 here is CASSLGDPREQYF. In DNA, the CDR3 is TGTGCCAGCAGCTTAGGTGACCCCCGGGAGCAGTACTTC.

The J gene is TRBJ1-5, the V gene TRBV4-2; D is ambiguous. The CDR3 has 15 amino acids. Germline V gene lookup returns CDR1 LGHNA and CDR2 YNFKEQ. Trimming shortened V by 0 bases and J by 3 bases, and 9 bases separated the two germline ends. Here the CDR3 reads CASSQEQGSNQPQHF. Here the CDR3 DNA reads TGTGCCAGCAGCCAAGAACAAGGTTCCAATCAGCCCCAGCATTTT.

This clonotype has a handful of counts. The V and J genes are TRBV11-2 and TRBJ1-1; D is unresolved. Germline V gene sequence: CDR1 SGHAT, CDR2 FQNNGV. V was cut by 1 base and J by 0 bases, with 6 bases left in between. The length of the CDR3 is 14 residues. CDR3 coding DNA: TGTGCCAGCAGCTTAGCAGCAGTGAACACTGAAGCTTTCTTT. Translating it yields CASSLAAVNTEAFF.

This clonotype was seen at least ten times. This chain links TRBV19 with TRBJ2-7; D possibly uses TRBD1 or TRBD2 (5 bases each). Trimming took 4 bases from V and 0 from J, leaving 10 bases between them. CDR3 length: 14 residues. Per the germline V gene, CDR1 is LNHDA and CDR2 is SQIVND (reference sequence). DNA for the CDR3: TGTGCCAGTAGTACAACCGGGACCTCCTACGAGCAGTACTTC. This encodes CASSTTGTSYEQYF.

This clonotype was counted at least ten times. The genes are TRBV7-2 and TRBJ1-2; maybe TRBD1 (5 bases). V lost 3 bases, J lost 4 bases, and 12 bases lay in between. In germline, CDR1 is SGHTA, CDR2 FQGNSA. This CDR3 has 14 amino acids. CDR3 in DNA: TGTGCCAGCAGCTTTCAAGGGGAGGGCTATGGCTACACCTTC. Translating it yields CASSFQGEGYGYTF. The whole variable domain, remainder taken from reference TRBV7-2 and TRBJ1-2, is GAGVSQSPSNKVTEKGKDVELRCDPISGHTALYWYRQSLGQGLEFLIYFQGNSAPDKSGLPSDRFSAERTGGSVSTLTIQRTQQEDSAVYLCASSFQGEGYGYTFGSGTRLTVV.

V is TRBV27 and J is TRBJ2-7; D gene uncertain. Per germline, CDR1 MNHEY and CDR2 SMNVEV (reference sequence). The length of the CDR3 is 13 residues. The germline V and J ends were trimmed by 6 bases and 3 bases, with 12 bases remaining between them. As DNA, the CDR3 is TGTGCCAGCAGCGCTCGGTCTATCTACGAGCAGTACTTC. Protein sequence: CASSARSIYEQYF.

This rearrangement joins TRBV12-3 or TRBV12-4 to TRBJ2-7, with 8 bases matching TRBD2. The CDR3 contains 14 residues. The V segment lost 7 bases and the J segment 2 bases; nucleotides outside the gene matches: 7. The CDR3 DNA follows: TGTGCCAGCACCAAGCGGGGGACGACCTACGAGCAGTACTTC. Translating gives CASTKRGTTYEQYF.

The gene calls are TRBV9 and TRBJ2-7; TRBD1 matches 9 bases. Looked up from germline, CDR1 is SGDLS and CDR2 is YYNGEE. CDR3 length: 16 amino acids. After removal of 3 bases from V and 2 bases from J, the junction contained 9 bases not matched to a gene. CDR3 nucleotides: TGTGCCAGCAGCGGGGGGGCCCGGGACAGGGCCTACGAGCAGTACTTC. It translates to CASSGGARDRAYEQYF.

The rearrangement joins TRBV7-8 to TRBJ2-3; no clear D. The CDR3 runs to 12 residues. Between the trimmed V and J ends, which lost 8 bases and 6 bases, there was a span of 12 bases. Germline V CDR1 and CDR2: SGHVS, FQNEAQ. The CDR3 reads CASAYPADTQYF. The CDR3 nucleotides are TGTGCCAGCGCTTATCCGGCGGATACGCAGTATTTT.

V and J are TRBV27 and TRBJ1-5, with D uncertain. The germline V gene has CDR1 MNHEY and CDR2 SMNVEV (reference sequence). The V end lost 4 bases, the J end lost 2 bases, and 15 bases lay between the germline ends. The CDR3 has 16 residues. The CDR3 spells CASSSLTDARNQPQHF. In DNA form, the CDR3 reads TGTGCCAGCAGTTCCCTAACTGACGCACGCAATCAGCCCCAGCATTTT.

There are a few counts of this clonotype. The chain couples TRBV20-1 to TRBJ1-6; D might be TRBD1 (5 bases). The CDR3 extends over 14 amino acids. V lost 4 bases and J 7 bases, leaving 14 bases between the germline ends. CDR1 is DFQATT, CDR2 SNEGSKA, per germline (reference sequence). As DNA, the CDR3 is TGCAGTGCTACCCTGGGGGACGGAAATTCACCCCTCCACTTT. Its protein product is CSATLGDGNSPLHF.

The chain uses TRBV7-2 and TRBJ2-5, with D tentatively TRBD1 (6 bases). The CDR3 contains 14 residues. In germline, CDR1 is SGHTA, CDR2 FQGNSA. The V end was cut by 3 bases, the J end by 5 bases, with 13 bases between. As DNA, the CDR3 is TGTGCCAGCAGCTTCTACAGGGCTGGGGAGACCCAGTACTTC. Translation gives CASSFYRAGETQYF.

This clonotype was picked up a small number of times. The chain couples TRBV7-2 to TRBJ2-5; maybe TRBD2 (7 bases). The length of the CDR3 is 15 residues. Trimming pared 3 bases from V and 5 bases from J, leaving 16 bases between. Germline CDR1 SGHTA, CDR2 FQGNSA. This CDR3 is CASSLSRGAGETQYF. As DNA, the CDR3 is TGTGCCAGCAGCTTGTCTCGGGGGGCTGGGGAGACCCAGTACTTC.

The chain carries TRBV2 and TRBJ1-1; D uncertain. CDR1 and CDR2 (germline): SNHLY, FYNNEI. V lost 9 bases and J lost 6, with 8 bases in between. The length of the CDR3 is 10 residues. CDR3 nucleotides: TGTGCCAGTTCGACTTCTGAAGCTTTCTTT. Residues: CASSTSEAFF.

This clonotype was observed many times. The chain carries TRBV2 and TRBJ1-4; 11 positions match TRBD1. The CDR3 contains 16 residues. Germline lookup yields CDR1 SNHLY and CDR2 FYNNEI. V trimming: 6 bases; J trimming: 4 bases; junction bases outside the gene matches: 7. In nucleotides, the CDR3 is TGTGCCAGCAGCGCGGGACAGGGGGGTCTTAATGAAAAACTGTTTTTT. Its translation: CASSAGQGGLNEKLFF.

A few counts support this clonotype. The chain couples TRBV4-1 to TRBJ1-1, with D uncertain. The CDR3 is 15 amino acids. Germline V gene lookup returns CDR1 MGHRA and CDR2 YSYEKL. Trimming took off 0 bases at V and 11 bases at J, with 19 bases between the two ends. In nucleotides, the CDR3 is TGCGCCAGCAGCCAAGATCAGTCACAGAGGAGCGGGGCTTTCTTT. Protein product: CASSQDQSQRSGAFF.

V and J are TRBV12-3 or TRBV12-4 and TRBJ1-5; 9 positions match TRBD1. The CDR3 loop spans 14 amino acids. J gave up 5 bases and V 1 base, and 0 bases lay outside the gene matches. The CDR3 protein is CASSLDRGHQPQHF. DNA for the CDR3: TGTGCCAGCAGTTTAGACAGGGGGCATCAGCCCCAGCATTTT.

In its sample, this clonotype was seen a few times. This rearrangement joins TRBV7-9 to TRBJ1-2, with D perhaps matching TRBD1 (5 bases). Per the germline V gene, CDR1 is SEHNR and CDR2 is FQNEAQ (reference sequence). This CDR3 region has 13 residues. In DNA form, the CDR3 reads TGTGCAGTAACCCGGGTAGAGGGGTATGGCTACACCTTC. It yields the protein CAVTRVEGYGYTF.